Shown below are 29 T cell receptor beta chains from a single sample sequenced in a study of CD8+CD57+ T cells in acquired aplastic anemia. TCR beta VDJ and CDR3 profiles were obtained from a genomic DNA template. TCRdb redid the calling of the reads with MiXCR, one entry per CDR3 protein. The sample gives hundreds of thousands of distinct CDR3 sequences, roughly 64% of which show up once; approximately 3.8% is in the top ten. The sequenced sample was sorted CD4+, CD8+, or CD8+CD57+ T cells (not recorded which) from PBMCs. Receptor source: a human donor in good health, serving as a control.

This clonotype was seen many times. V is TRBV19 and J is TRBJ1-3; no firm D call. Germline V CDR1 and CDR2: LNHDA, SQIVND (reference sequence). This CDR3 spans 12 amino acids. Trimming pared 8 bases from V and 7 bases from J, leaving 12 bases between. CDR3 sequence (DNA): TGTGCCAGTTACGCACAGCGGAACACCATATATTTT. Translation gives CASYAQRNTIYF.

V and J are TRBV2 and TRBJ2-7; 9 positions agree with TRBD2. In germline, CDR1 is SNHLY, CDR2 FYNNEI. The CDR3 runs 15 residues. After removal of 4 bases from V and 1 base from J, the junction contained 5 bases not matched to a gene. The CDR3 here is CASSVLAGESYEQYF. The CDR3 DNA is TGTGCCAGCAGTGTTTTAGCGGGAGAGTCCTACGAGCAGTACTTC.

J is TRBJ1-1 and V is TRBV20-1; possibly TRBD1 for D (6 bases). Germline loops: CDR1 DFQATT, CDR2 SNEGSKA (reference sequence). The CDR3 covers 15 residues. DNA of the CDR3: TGCAGCGCGAGCAGGGGCGGAGGGATCGACACTGAAGCTTTCTTT. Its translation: CSASRGGGIDTEAFF.

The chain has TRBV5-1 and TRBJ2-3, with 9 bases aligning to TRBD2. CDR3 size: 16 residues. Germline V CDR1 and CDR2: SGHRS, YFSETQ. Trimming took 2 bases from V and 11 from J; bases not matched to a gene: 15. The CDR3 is CASSFLAGRATGEQYF. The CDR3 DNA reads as TGCGCCAGCAGCTTTCTAGCGGGGAGGGCTACTGGTGAGCAGTATTTT.

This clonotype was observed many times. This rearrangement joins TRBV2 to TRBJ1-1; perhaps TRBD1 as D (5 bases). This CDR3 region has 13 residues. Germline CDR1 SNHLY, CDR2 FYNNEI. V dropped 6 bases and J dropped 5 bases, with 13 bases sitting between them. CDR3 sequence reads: CASRETTETEAFF. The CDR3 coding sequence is TGTGCCAGCAGGGAGACGACAGAGACTGAAGCTTTCTTT.

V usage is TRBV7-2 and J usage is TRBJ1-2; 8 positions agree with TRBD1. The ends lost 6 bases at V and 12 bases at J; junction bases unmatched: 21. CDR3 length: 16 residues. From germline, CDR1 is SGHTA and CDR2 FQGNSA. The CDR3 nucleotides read TGTGCCAGCAGACTCCGGGACAGGTTCGAGGACTCTGGAAACACCTTC. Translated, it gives CASRLRDRFEDSGNTF.

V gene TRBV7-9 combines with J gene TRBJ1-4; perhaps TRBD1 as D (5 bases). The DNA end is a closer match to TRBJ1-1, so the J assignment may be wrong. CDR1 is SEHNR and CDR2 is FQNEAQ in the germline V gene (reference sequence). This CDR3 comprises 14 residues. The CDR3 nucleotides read TGTGCCAGCAGCGACGGGAGTAGGGGCACAGAAGCTTTCTTT. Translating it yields CASSDGSRGTEAFF.

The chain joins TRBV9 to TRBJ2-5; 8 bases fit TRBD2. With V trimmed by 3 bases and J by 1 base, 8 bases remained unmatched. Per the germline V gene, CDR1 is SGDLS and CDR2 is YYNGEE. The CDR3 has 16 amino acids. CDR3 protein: CASSGPLSGTQETQYF. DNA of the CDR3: TGTGCCAGCAGCGGACCTCTTAGCGGGACCCAAGAGACCCAGTACTTC.

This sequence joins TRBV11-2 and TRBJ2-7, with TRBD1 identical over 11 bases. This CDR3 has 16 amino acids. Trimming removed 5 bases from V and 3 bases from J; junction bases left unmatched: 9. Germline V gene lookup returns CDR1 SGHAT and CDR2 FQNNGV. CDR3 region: CASSREGTGGHYEQYF. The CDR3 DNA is TGTGCCAGCAGCCGGGAAGGGACAGGGGGACACTACGAGCAGTACTTC. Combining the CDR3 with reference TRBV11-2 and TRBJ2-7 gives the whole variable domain EAGVAQSPRYKIIEKRQSVAFWCNPISGHATLYWYQQILGQGPKLLIQFQNNGVVDDSQLPKDRFSAERLKGVDSTLKIQPAKLEDSAVYLCASSREGTGGHYEQYFGPGTRLTVT.

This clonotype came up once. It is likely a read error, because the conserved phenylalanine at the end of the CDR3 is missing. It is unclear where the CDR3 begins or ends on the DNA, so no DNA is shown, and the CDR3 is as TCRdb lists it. The CDR3 protein is CASSNRGGNTQYYC. V usage is TRBV2 and J usage is TRBJ1-5; the D call in the table, TRBD1, was not verified against the DNA. Germline lookup yields CDR1 SNHLY and CDR2 FYNNEI. The CDR3 length equals 14 residues, ends included.

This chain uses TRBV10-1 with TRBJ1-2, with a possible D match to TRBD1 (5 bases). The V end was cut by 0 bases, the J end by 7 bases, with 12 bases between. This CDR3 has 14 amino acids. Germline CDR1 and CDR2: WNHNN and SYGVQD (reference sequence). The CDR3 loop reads CASSESQGDRGYTF. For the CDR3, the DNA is TGCGCCAGCAGTGAGTCGCAAGGGGATCGTGGCTACACCTTC.

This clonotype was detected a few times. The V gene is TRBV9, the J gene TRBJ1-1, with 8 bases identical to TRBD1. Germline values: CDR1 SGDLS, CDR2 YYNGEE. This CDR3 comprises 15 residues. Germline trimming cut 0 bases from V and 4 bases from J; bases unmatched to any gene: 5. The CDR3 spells CASSVDGTGGTEAFF. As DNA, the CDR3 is TGTGCCAGCAGCGTAGATGGCACAGGGGGCACTGAAGCTTTCTTT.

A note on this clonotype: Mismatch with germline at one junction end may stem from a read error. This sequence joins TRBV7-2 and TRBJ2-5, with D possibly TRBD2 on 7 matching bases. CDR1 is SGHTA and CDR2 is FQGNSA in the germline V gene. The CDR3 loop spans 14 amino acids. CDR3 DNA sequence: TGTGCCAGCAGCTCCCAGGGAGGGGGAGAGACCCAGCATTTC. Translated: CASSSQGGGETQHF.

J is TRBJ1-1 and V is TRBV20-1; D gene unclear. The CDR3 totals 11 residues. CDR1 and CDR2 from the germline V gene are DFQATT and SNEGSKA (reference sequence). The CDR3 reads CSASRAGEAFF. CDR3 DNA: TGCAGCGCTTCCCGGGCAGGCGAAGCTTTCTTT.

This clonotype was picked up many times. CDR3 DNA: TGTGCCAGCAGTCGGACTAGCGGGGGGCCCTACGAGCAGTACTTC. Protein product: CASSRTSGGPYEQYF. The chain joins TRBV2 to TRBJ2-7; 14 bases fit TRBD2. CDR3 length equals 15 residues. Losses at the gene ends were 5 bases for V and 2 bases for J; bases not matched to a gene: 2. CDR1 and CDR2 from the germline V gene are SNHLY and FYNNEI. The whole variable domain, filled in from reference TRBV2 and TRBJ2-7, reads EPEVTQTPSHQVTQMGQEVILRCVPISNHLYFYWYRQILGQKVEFLVSFYNNEISEKSEIFDDQFSVERPDGSNFTLKIRSTKLEDSAMYFCASSRTSGGPYEQYFGPGTRLTVT.

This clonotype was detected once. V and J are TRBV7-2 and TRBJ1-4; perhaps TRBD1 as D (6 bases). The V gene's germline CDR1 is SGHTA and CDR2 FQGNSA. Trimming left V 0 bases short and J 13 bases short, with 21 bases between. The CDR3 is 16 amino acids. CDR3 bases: TGTGCCAGCAGCTTAGCTATGGGGGTAGGGGGGACCACACTGTTTTTT. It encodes CASSLAMGVGGTTLFF.

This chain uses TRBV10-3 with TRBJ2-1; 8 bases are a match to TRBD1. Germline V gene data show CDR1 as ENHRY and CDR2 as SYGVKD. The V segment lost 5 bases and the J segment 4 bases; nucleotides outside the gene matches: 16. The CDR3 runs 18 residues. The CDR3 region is CAISKSDRGIMGYNEQFF. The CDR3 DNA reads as TGTGCCATCAGTAAATCAGACAGGGGAATAATGGGATACAATGAGCAGTTCTTC.

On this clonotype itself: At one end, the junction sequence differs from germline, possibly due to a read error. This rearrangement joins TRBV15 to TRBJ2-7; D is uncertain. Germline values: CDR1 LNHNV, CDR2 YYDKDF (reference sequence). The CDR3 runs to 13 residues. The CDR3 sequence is CATGISEANVQNF. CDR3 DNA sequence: TGTGCCACCGGGATATCAGAGGCCAACGTGCAGAATTTC.

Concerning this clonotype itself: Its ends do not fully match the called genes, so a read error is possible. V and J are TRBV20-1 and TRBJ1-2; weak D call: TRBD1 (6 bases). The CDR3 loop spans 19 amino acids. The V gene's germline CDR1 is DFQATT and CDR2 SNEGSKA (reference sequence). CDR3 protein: CSARDMSGGWGEENYGYTF. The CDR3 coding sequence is TGCAGTGCTCGAGATATGAGCGGGGGCTGGGGCGAGGAGAACTATGGCTACACCTTC.

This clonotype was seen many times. Written as DNA, the CDR3 is TGTGCCATCAGTGGAGTGGGTGGTTTCAATGAGCAGTTCTTC. It translates to CAISGVGGFNEQFF. J is TRBJ2-1 and V is TRBV10-3; D unclear. Trimming pared 4 bases from V and 6 bases from J, leaving 13 bases between. CDR3 size: 14 residues. CDR1 and CDR2 from the germline V gene are ENHRY and SYGVKD.

CDR3 in amino acids: CASSRDRGSPLHF. In DNA form, the CDR3 reads TGCGCCAGCAGCAGGGACAGAGGATCACCCCTCCACTTT. The chain combines TRBV4-1 with TRBJ1-6, with 7 bases identical to TRBD1. The V gene end was trimmed by 5 bases and the J gene end by 10 bases; junction bases not matched to a gene: 5. CDR3 length equals 13 residues. Germline lookup yields CDR1 MGHRA and CDR2 YSYEKL.

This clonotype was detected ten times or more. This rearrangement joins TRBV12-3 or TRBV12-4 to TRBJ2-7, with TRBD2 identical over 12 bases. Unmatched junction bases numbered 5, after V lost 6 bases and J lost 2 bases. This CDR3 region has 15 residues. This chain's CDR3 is CASSTGLAGPYEQYF. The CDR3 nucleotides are TGTGCCAGCAGCACTGGACTAGCGGGGCCCTACGAGCAGTACTTC.

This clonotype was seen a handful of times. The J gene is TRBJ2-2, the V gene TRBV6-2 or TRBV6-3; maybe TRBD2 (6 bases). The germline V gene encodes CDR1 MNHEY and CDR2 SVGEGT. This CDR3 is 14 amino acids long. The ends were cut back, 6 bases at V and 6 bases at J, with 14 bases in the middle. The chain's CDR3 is CASSRTINSGELFF. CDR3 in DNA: TGTGCCAGCAGCCGGACTATCAACTCCGGGGAGCTGTTTTTT.

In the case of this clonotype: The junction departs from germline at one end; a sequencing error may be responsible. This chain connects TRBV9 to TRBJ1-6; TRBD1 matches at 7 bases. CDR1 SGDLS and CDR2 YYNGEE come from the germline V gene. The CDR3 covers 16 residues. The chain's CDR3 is CASSSPPGQLNTPLHF. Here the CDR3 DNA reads TGCGCCAGCAGCTCGCCACCGGGACAGCTTAATACCCCCCTCCACTTT.

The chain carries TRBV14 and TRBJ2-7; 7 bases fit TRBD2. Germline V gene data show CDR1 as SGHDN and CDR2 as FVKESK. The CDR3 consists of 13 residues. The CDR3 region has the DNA TGTGCCAGCAGCCCCCGCGGGGGAGGGAGGCAGAACGTC. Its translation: CASSPRGGGRQNV.

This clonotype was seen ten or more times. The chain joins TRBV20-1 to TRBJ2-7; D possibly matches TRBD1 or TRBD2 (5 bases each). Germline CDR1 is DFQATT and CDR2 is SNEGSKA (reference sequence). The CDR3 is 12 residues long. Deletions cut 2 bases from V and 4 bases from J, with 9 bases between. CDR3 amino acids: CSARTGGYEQYF. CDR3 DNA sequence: TGCAGTGCTAGAACAGGAGGATACGAGCAGTACTTC.

As DNA, the CDR3 is TGTGCCAGCAGCTTGGCTGGAGGATACAATCCCCAGCATTTT. It translates to CASSLAGGYNPQHF. The chain joins TRBV7-2 to TRBJ1-5; the D is unclear. The CDR3 has 14 residues. Deletions cut 3 bases from V and 10 bases from J, with 16 bases between. Germline V gene lookup returns CDR1 SGHTA and CDR2 FQGNSA.

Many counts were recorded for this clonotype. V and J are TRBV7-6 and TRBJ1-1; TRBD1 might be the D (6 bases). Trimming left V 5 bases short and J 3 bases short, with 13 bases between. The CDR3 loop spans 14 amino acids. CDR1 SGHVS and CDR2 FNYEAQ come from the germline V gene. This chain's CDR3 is CASSPWSGDTEAFF. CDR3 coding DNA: TGTGCCAGCAGCCCCTGGTCAGGGGACACTGAAGCTTTCTTT.

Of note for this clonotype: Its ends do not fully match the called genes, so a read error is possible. The CDR3: CASSFKGADPPQHF. The CDR3 region has the DNA TGTGCTAGCAGCTTCAAAGGGGCGGATCCGCCCCAGCATTTT. The chain has TRBV5-1 and TRBJ1-5; D is perhaps TRBD1 (5 bases). The CDR3 is made up of 14 amino acids. CDR1 is SGHRS, CDR2 YFSETQ, per germline.